The 9 T cell receptor beta chains reported below all come from one sample, sequenced in a study of T cell repertoires in cytomegalovirus infection. MiXCR was run by TCRdb on the reads, yielding one entry per CDR3 protein. The repertoire consists of about 700,000 distinct CDR3 sequences, with around a third occurring once and the leading ten covering approximately 18%. These TCRs' antigens remain unknown. Here the sequenced sample was cultured PBMCs, taken from culture after CMV antigen stimulation. The source of these receptors is a human donor in good health (CMV status not recorded). Some clones in this sample may be carry-over from other donors' samples.

This clonotype came up a few times. The genes are TRBV4-1 and TRBJ1-5, with D possibly matching TRBD1 (6 bases). This CDR3 region has 14 residues. Germline CDR1 and CDR2: MGHRA and YSYEKL. Trimming pared 4 bases from V and 3 bases from J, leaving 10 bases between. DNA for the CDR3: TGCGCCAGCAGCCTCCGGGACACCAATCAGCCCCAGCATTTT. It is translated as CASSLRDTNQPQHF.

The rearrangement joins TRBV6-1 to TRBJ1-1; D gene unclear. There are 13 residues in the CDR3. V was pared by 3 bases and J by 4 bases, with 9 bases between. Germline CDR1 reads MNHNS; CDR2 reads SASEGT. The CDR3 DNA reads TGTGCCAGCAGTGATGAAAGCGGCACTGAAGCTTTCTTT. Residues: CASSDESGTEAFF.

This clonotype was seen a few times. The genes are TRBV19 and TRBJ1-5; no clear D. The V gene's germline CDR1 is LNHDA and CDR2 SQIVND (reference sequence). This CDR3 spans 15 amino acids. V lost 0 bases and J lost 1, with 7 bases in between. CDR3 protein: CASSIDYNSNQPQHF. For the CDR3, the DNA is TGTGCCAGTAGTATAGATTACAACAGCAATCAGCCCCAGCATTTT.

This clonotype was seen more than once but under ten times. CDR3 residues: CASSTLRGGVNGTEAFF. CDR3 DNA: TGTGCCAGTAGTACGCTCCGGGGAGGGGTGAATGGAACTGAAGCTTTCTTT. The J gene is TRBJ1-1, the V gene TRBV19, with D perhaps matching TRBD1 (5 bases). This CDR3 has 17 amino acids. The V end lost 4 bases, the J end lost 5 bases, and 23 bases lay between the germline ends. Germline V gives CDR1 LNHDA, CDR2 SQIVND (reference sequence).

The chain recombines TRBV3-1 with TRBJ2-7; TRBD2 agrees at 8 bases. This CDR3 has 17 amino acids. The germline V gene has CDR1 LGHDT and CDR2 YNNKEL (reference sequence). Unmatched junction bases numbered 9, after V lost 1 base and J lost 1 base. The CDR3 region is CASSQGSAGGASYEQYF. In nucleotides, the CDR3 is TGTGCCAGCAGCCAAGGATCGGCGGGGGGCGCGTCCTACGAGCAGTACTTC.

The CDR3, as DNA: TGTGCCAGCAGCAAAACGACAGGGGCTAATTCACCCCTCCACTTT. Amino acids: CASSKTTGANSPLHF. The chain recombines TRBV7-8 with TRBJ1-6; 8 bases agree with TRBD1. The CDR3 spans 15 residues. V gave up 5 bases and J gave up 6 bases; unmatched junction bases: 6. From germline, CDR1 is SGHVS and CDR2 FQNEAQ.

The CDR3 nucleotides are TGTGCCAGCAGTTACTCCCCCACGAGCACAGATACGCAGTATTTT. It translates to CASSYSPTSTDTQYF. The rearrangement joins TRBV6-5 to TRBJ2-3; no reliable D call. The V end was cut by 0 bases, the J end by 0 bases, with 7 bases between. This CDR3 has 15 residues. Germline-derived CDR1 and CDR2 are MNHEY and SVGAGI.

This clonotype has at least ten counts. The rearrangement uses TRBV2 and TRBJ2-7; 7 positions agree with TRBD2. The CDR3 length is 15 residues. Germline CDR1 is SNHLY and CDR2 is FYNNEI. Losses at the gene ends were 6 bases for V and 0 bases for J; bases not matched to a gene: 8. The CDR3 DNA reads TGTGCCAGCAGCGATCCCGGCGGGAGCTCCTACGAGCAGTACTTC. It specifies CASSDPGGSSYEQYF.

This chain connects TRBV19 to TRBJ2-1, with 10 nucleotides matching TRBD2. Germline V CDR1 and CDR2: LNHDA, SQIVND (reference sequence). CDR3 length: 16 amino acids. After removal of 6 bases from V and 7 bases from J, the junction contained 12 bases not matched to a gene. The CDR3 DNA sequence: TGTGCCAGTAGGACTGACGCTAGCGGGAGAAGGAATGAGCAGTTCTTC. It translates to CASRTDASGRRNEQFF.